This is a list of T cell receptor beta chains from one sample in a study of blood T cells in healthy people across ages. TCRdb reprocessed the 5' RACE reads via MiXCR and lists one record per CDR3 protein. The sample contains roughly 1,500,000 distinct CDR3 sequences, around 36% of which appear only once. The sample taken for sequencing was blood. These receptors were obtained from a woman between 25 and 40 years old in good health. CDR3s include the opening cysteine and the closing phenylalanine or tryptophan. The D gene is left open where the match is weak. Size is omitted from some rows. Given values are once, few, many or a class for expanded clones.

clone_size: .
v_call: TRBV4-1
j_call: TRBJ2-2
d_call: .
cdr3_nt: TGCGCCAGCAGCCAAAACCTGTTCGCCGGGGAGCTGTTTTTT
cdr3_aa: CASSQNLFAGELFF

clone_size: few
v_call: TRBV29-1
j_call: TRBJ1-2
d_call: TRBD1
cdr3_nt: TGCAGCGTTGCCCCCCGACAGGGGGACTTGTATGGCTACACCTTC
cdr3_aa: CSVAPRQGDLYGYTF

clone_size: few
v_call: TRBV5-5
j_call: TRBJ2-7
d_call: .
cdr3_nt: TGTGCCAGCAGCTCGTTTACAGGGAGCTCCTACGAGCAGTACTTC
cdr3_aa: CASSSFTGSSYEQYF

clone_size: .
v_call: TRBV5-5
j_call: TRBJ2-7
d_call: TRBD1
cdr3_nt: TGTGCCAGCAGCACCCGATTAAGGACAGGGGAGGACGAGCAGTACTTC
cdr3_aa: CASSTRLRTGEDEQYF

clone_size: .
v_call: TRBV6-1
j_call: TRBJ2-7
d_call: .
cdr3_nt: TGTGCCAGCAGGCGGACTACCTACGAGCAGTACTTC
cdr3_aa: CASRRTTYEQYF

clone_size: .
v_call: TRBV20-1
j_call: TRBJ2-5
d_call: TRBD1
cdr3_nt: TGCAGTGCTAGAACACCCAGGGGGCACCAAGAGACCCAGTACTTC
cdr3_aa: CSARTPRGHQETQYF

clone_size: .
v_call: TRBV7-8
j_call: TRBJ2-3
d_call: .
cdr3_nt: TGTGCCAGCAGCTTAGCCCCAAGGGCTAGTCCTCTAGGCACAGATACGCAGTATTTT
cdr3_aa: CASSLAPRASPLGTDTQYF

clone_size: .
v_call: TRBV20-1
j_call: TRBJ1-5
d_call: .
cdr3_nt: TGCAGTGCTAGACAGGGTTCGGAGCAGCCCCAGCATTTT
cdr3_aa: CSARQGSEQPQHF

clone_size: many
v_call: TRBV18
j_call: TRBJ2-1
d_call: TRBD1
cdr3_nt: TGTGCCAGCTCCCTGGGACAGGGGGCCCATGAGCAGTTCTTC
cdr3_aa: CASSLGQGAHEQFF

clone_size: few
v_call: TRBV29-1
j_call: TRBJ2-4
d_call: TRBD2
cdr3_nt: TGCAGCGTAGTCCCCGGGACTAGCGGGATAGGCAAAAACATTCAGTACTTC
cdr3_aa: CSVVPGTSGIGKNIQYF

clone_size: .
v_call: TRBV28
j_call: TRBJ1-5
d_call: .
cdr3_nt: TGTGCCAGCAGTTTAACCACTAGAGGAAATCAGCCCCGGCATTTT
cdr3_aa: CASSLTTRGNQPRHF

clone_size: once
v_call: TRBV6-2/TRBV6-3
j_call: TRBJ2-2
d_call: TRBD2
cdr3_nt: TGTGCCAGCAGTTCCCCGGCGGGAGACGAAACCGGGGAGCGGTTTTTT
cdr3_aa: CASSSPAGDETGERFF

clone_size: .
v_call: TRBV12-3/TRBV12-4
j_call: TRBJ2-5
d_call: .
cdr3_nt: TGTGCCAGCAGTCGACATAGCAACCAAGAGACCCAGTACTTC
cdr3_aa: CASSRHSNQETQYF

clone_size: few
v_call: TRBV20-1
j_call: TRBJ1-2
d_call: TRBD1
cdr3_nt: TGCAGTGCTAGAAGGGGGCACTATGGCTACACCTTC
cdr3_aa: CSARRGHYGYTF

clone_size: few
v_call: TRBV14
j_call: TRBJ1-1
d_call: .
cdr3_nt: TGTGCCAGCAGCACGGCCCTATACACTGAAGCTTTCTTT
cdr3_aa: CASSTALYTEAFF

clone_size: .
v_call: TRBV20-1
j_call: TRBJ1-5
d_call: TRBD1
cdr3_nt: TGCAGTGCTAGAGAACCCCGGGACAGTAATCAGCCCCAGCATTTT
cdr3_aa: CSAREPRDSNQPQHF

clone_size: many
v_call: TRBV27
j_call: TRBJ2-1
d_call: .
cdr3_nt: TGTGCCAGCAGTCGAACTAGTTACAATGAGCAGTTCTTC
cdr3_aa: CASSRTSYNEQFF

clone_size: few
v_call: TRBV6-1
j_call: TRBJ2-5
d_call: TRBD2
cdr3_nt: TGTGCCAGCAGTCCTCGTGGAGCGGGAGGCTCCAGGAAAGAGACCCAGTACTTC
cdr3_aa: CASSPRGAGGSRKETQYF

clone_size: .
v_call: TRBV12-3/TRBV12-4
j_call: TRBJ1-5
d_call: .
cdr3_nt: TGTGCCAGCAGTTTGGGCAGGGGAGGCAATCAGCCCCAGCATTTT
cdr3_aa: CASSLGRGGNQPQHF

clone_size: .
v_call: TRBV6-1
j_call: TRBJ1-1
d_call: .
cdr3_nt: TGTGCCAGCAGTGAAGGGACAAACAAAGCTTTCTTT
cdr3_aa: CASSEGTNKAFF

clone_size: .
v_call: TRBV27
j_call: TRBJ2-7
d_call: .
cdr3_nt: TGTGCCAGCAGTCCTCGTAGCCTGGTCTACGAGCAGTACTTC
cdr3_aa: CASSPRSLVYEQYF

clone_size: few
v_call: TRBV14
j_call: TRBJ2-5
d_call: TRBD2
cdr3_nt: TGTGCCAGCAGCCAGGCCCGGGGGGAAACAGAGACCCAGTACTTC
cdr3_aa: CASSQARGETETQYF

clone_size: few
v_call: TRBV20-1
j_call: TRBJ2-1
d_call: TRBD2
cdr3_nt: TGCAGTGCTAGGGAAAGAAAACCGGGACTAGCGGGAAATCAGTTCTTC
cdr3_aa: CSARERKPGLAGNQFF

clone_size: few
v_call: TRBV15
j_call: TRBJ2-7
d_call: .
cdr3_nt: TGTGCCACCAGCAGAGATGGGTGGGGGGCCGAGGACCGATACTACGAGCAGTACTTC
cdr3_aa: CATSRDGWGAEDRYYEQYF

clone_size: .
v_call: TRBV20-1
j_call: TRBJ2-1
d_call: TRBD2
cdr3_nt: TGCAGTGCTAGAGATCTGGCACTAGCGGGGCCGATGGGCTCCTACAATGAGCAGTTCTTC
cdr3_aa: CSARDLALAGPMGSYNEQFF

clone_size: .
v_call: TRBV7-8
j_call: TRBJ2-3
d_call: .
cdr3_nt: TGTGCCAGCAGCTTATACCGCGTGACAGATACGCAGTATTTT
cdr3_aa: CASSLYRVTDTQYF

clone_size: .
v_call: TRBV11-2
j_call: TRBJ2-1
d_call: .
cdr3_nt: TGTGCCAGCAGCCTACTAGGGTCCCATGAGCAGTTCTTC
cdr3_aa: CASSLLGSHEQFF

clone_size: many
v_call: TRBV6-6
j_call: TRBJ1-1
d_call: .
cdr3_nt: TGTGCCAGCAGTTACGGTTACACTGAAGCTTTCTTT
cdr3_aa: CASSYGYTEAFF

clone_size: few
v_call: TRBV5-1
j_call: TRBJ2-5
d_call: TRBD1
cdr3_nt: TGCGCCAGCAGCCACACCAGGACAGGGGAAGAGACCCAGTACTTC
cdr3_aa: CASSHTRTGEETQYF

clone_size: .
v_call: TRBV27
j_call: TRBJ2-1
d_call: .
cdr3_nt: TGTGCCAGCGGATACAGTGGAAACCTCGAGCAGTTCTTC
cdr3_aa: CASGYSGNLEQFF

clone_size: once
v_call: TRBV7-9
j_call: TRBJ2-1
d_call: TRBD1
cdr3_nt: TGTACCAGCAACCAGACAGGGGGCGGGCTAGCGGGTGAAGAGCAGTTCTTC
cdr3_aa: CTSNQTGGGLAGEEQFF

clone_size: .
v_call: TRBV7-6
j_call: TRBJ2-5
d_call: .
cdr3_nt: TGTGCCAGCAGCTTACGTTTCCGGGACATAAACGAAGAGACCCAGTACTTC
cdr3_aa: CASSLRFRDINEETQYF

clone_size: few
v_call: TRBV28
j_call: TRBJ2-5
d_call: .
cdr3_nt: TGTGCCAGCAGTTTACGCCAGATCCAAGAGACCCAGTACTTC
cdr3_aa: CASSLRQIQETQYF

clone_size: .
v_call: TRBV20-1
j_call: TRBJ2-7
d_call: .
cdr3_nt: TGCAGTGCTAGAGATCCGGTTAGACAGGTCTCCTACGAGCAGTACTTC
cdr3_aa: CSARDPVRQVSYEQYF

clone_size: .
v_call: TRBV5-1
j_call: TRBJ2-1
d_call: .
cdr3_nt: TGCGCCAGCAGCTTCCCTAACAGGGCCTACAATGAGCAGTTCTTC
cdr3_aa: CASSFPNRAYNEQFF

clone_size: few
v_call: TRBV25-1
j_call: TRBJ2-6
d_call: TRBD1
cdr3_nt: TGTGCCAGCAATCCGTCAGGGGGCTCTGGGGCCAACGTCCTGACTTTC
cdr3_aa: CASNPSGGSGANVLTF